This is a list of T cell receptor beta chains from one sample in a study of blood T cell repertoires in COVID-19. The repertoire was sequenced with immunoSEQ multiplex PCR; TCRdb's copy has only in-frame clones and lacks some. The data hold tens of thousands of clones, with 80% to 90% observed a single time. Sequencing was done on a sample of peripheral blood. The receptor set was obtained from a man between 65 and 80 years old with active or convalescent COVID-19. The CDR3 runs from the conserved cysteine through the conserved F or W. A D gene is named only where the DNA matches it firmly. The size of a clone is reported for some rows only, either as once, few or many, or as a class for expanded clones.

J gene: TRBJ1-2
D gene: NA
clone size: NA
V gene: TRBV29-1
CDR3 protein: CSVSRENYGYTF
CDR3 DNA: TGCAGCGTGTCCCGGGAGAACTATGGCTACACCTTC

J gene: TRBJ2-6
D gene: NA
clone size: NA
V gene: TRBV18
CDR3 protein: CASSPSSVSGANVLTF
CDR3 DNA: TGTGCCAGCTCACCTTCGAGCGTCTCTGGGGCCAACGTCCTGACTTTC

J gene: TRBJ2-7
D gene: NA
clone size: NA
V gene: TRBV7-2
CDR3 protein: CASSRQYRDEQYF
CDR3 DNA: TGTGCCAGCAGCCGCCAATACAGGGACGAGCAGTACTTC

J gene: TRBJ2-7
D gene: TRBD2
clone size: NA
V gene: TRBV7-9
CDR3 protein: CASSPRISGVYEQYF
CDR3 DNA: TGTGCCAGCAGCCCTCGGATTAGCGGGGTCTACGAGCAGTACTTC

J gene: TRBJ1-3
D gene: TRBD1
clone size: NA
V gene: TRBV28
CDR3 protein: CASSLNLDRGSRNTIYF
CDR3 DNA: TGTGCCAGCAGTTTAAATCTGGACAGGGGATCAAGGAACACCATATATTTT

J gene: TRBJ2-3
D gene: TRBD2
clone size: once
V gene: TRBV5-1
CDR3 protein: CARAVTSGTKADTQYF
CDR3 DNA: TGCGCCAGGGCAGTGACTAGCGGGACCAAAGCAGATACGCAGTATTTT

J gene: TRBJ1-1
D gene: TRBD1
clone size: NA
V gene: TRBV9
CDR3 protein: CASSETGANTEAFF
CDR3 DNA: TGTGCCAGCAGCGAGACAGGGGCCAACACTGAAGCTTTCTTT

J gene: TRBJ1-3
D gene: NA
clone size: NA
V gene: TRBV5-4
CDR3 protein: CASSLQGPQSGNTIYF
CDR3 DNA: TGTGCCAGCAGCTTACAGGGTCCTCAGTCCGGAAACACCATATATTTT

J gene: TRBJ1-5
D gene: TRBD1
clone size: once
V gene: TRBV7-9
CDR3 protein: CASSLGTGNQPQHF
CDR3 DNA: TGTGCCAGCAGCTTGGGGACAGGGAATCAGCCCCAGCATTTT

J gene: TRBJ2-3
D gene: NA
clone size: NA
V gene: TRBV11-2
CDR3 protein: CASLGEDTQYF
CDR3 DNA: TGTGCCAGCCTCGGAGAAGATACGCAGTATTTT

J gene: TRBJ1-5
D gene: NA
clone size: NA
V gene: TRBV19
CDR3 protein: CASSRGYGNQPQHF
CDR3 DNA: TGTGCCAGTAGCCGGGGGTACGGCAATCAGCCCCAGCATTTT

J gene: TRBJ1-1
D gene: NA
clone size: NA
V gene: TRBV12-3/TRBV12-4
CDR3 protein: CASFQYTEAFF
CDR3 DNA: TGTGCCAGCTTTCAATACACTGAAGCTTTCTTT

J gene: TRBJ1-1
D gene: NA
clone size: NA
V gene: TRBV28
CDR3 protein: CASSFGGVGTEAFF
CDR3 DNA: TGTGCCAGCAGTTTCGGGGGAGTTGGAACTGAAGCTTTCTTT

J gene: TRBJ2-1
D gene: TRBD2
clone size: NA
V gene: TRBV6-5
CDR3 protein: CASRRAGEAYNEQFF
CDR3 DNA: TGTGCCAGCAGACGAGCGGGGGAGGCTTACAATGAGCAGTTCTTC

J gene: TRBJ1-4
D gene: TRBD1
clone size: NA
V gene: TRBV5-1
CDR3 protein: CASSLFGTGSTNEKLFF
CDR3 DNA: TGCGCCAGCAGCTTGTTCGGGACAGGGTCGACTAATGAAAAACTGTTTTTT